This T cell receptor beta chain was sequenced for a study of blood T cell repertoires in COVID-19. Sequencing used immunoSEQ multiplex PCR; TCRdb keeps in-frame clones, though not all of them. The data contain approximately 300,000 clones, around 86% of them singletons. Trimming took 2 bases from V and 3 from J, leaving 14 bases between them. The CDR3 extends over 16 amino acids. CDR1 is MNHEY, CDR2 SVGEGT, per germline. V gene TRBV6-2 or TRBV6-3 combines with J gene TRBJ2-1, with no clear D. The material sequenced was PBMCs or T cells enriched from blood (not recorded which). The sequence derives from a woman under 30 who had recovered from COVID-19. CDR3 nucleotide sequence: TGTGCCAGCAGTTACCCTAAAATCCTATTCTACAATGAGCAGTTCTTC. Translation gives CASSYPKILFYNEQFF.